Listed below are T cell receptor beta chains from one sample, sequenced in a study of identical twins. TCRdb called the 5' RACE reads again in MiXCR, with one record for every CDR3 protein. The sample lists about 210,000 distinct CDR3 sequences, about a tenth seen once, with about 5% in the top ten. Sequenced sample: memory (CD45RO+) T cells sorted from blood. These receptors all come from a woman aged 18 to 35 in good health. CDR3s include the opening cysteine and the closing phenylalanine or tryptophan. Fields, in order: V gene, clone size, J gene, D gene, CDR3 protein, CDR3 DNA. A D gene is named only where the DNA matches it firmly. The size entry is marked missing in some rows and otherwise reads once, few, many or a size class.

TRBV7-2	NA	TRBJ1-6	NA	CASSLSWGFNNSPLHF	TGTGCCAGCAGCTTAAGTTGGGGGTTCAATAATTCACCCCTCCACTTT
TRBV19	NA	TRBJ2-5	TRBD1	CASSKVWATGATQYF	TGTGCCAGTAGTAAAGTCTGGGCGACAGGGGCGACCCAGTACTTC
TRBV20-1	few	TRBJ2-1	NA	CSAQAQEASSYNEQFF	TGCAGTGCCCAAGCCCAGGAGGCGAGCTCCTACAATGAGCAGTTCTTC
TRBV7-9	NA	TRBJ1-2	NA	CASTLFENYGYTF	TGTGCCAGCACCTTATTCGAGAACTATGGCTACACCTTC
TRBV29-1	few	TRBJ1-1	NA	CSVARELNTEAFF	TGCAGCGTTGCCCGGGAGCTGAACACTGAAGCTTTCTTT
TRBV20-1	few	TRBJ2-1	TRBD1	CSARDSFPTNEQFF	TGCAGTGCGAGGGACAGTTTCCCCACCAATGAGCAGTTCTTC
TRBV20-1	NA	TRBJ2-7	TRBD1	CSVTGALYEQYF	TGCAGTGTGACAGGGGCCCTCTACGAGCAGTACTTC
TRBV9	few	TRBJ1-1	NA	CASSFTPQFNTEAFF	TGTGCCAGCAGCTTCACCCCGCAGTTTAACACTGAAGCTTTCTTT
TRBV7-9	few	TRBJ2-3	TRBD2	CASSLERGDTQYF	TGTGCCAGCAGCTTAGAGCGGGGAGATACGCAGTATTTT
TRBV27	NA	TRBJ1-1	NA	CASSLRPWETEAFF	TGTGCCAGCAGTTTAAGGCCGTGGGAGACTGAAGCTTTCTTT
TRBV12-3/TRBV12-4	few	TRBJ2-6	NA	CASSLASGANVLTF	TGTGCCAGCAGTTTGGCGTCGGGGGCCAACGTCCTGACTTTC
TRBV30	few	TRBJ2-1	NA	CAWSGRDEQFF	TGTGCCTGGAGTGGGCGGGACGAGCAGTTCTTC
TRBV9	NA	TRBJ2-5	NA	CASSQGGLQETQYF	TGTGCCAGCAGCCAGGGAGGCCTCCAGGAGACCCAGTACTTC
TRBV25-1	few	TRBJ1-5	NA	CASRGESNQPQHF	TGTGCCAGCCGAGGGGAGAGCAATCAGCCCCAGCATTTT
TRBV20-1	many	TRBJ2-1	TRBD2	CSAYRTSGSLEQFF	TGCAGTGCTTATAGGACTAGCGGGAGTCTTGAGCAGTTCTTC
TRBV29-1	many	TRBJ1-2	NA	CSVGAELEGYTF	TGCAGCGTTGGGGCAGAACTTGAGGGATACACCTTC
TRBV2	NA	TRBJ2-5	TRBD2	CASGAGGSYQETQYF	TGTGCCAGCGGAGCGGGGGGCTCGTACCAAGAGACCCAGTACTTC
TRBV7-6	many	TRBJ2-3	TRBD2	CASSLEGLAGTDTQYF	TGTGCCAGCAGCTTAGAAGGACTAGCGGGCACAGATACGCAGTATTTT
TRBV12-3/TRBV12-4	NA	TRBJ2-1	TRBD2	CASSFTSGVNEQFF	TGTGCCAGCAGTTTTACTAGCGGGGTCAATGAGCAGTTCTTC
TRBV5-1	many	TRBJ1-1	NA	CASTQGLGGRNTEAFF	TGCGCCAGCACGCAGGGCCTAGGGGGGAGGAACACTGAAGCTTTCTTT
TRBV5-6	few	TRBJ2-7	NA	CASSLPWTDSYEQYF	TGTGCCAGCAGCTTGCCCTGGACGGACTCCTACGAGCAGTACTTC
TRBV20-1	few	TRBJ2-7	TRBD2	CSASGLAPYEQYF	TGCAGTGCTTCGGGACTAGCGCCCTACGAGCAGTACTTC
TRBV27	few	TRBJ1-1	NA	CASTWARGTEAFF	TGTGCCAGCACCTGGGCGCGAGGTACTGAAGCTTTCTTT
TRBV20-1	NA	TRBJ1-1	NA	CSARAGTNTEAFF	TGCAGTGCCCGGGCGGGGACGAACACTGAAGCTTTCTTT
TRBV19	NA	TRBJ1-5	NA	CASRERGQPQHF	TGTGCCAGTAGGGAGAGGGGTCAGCCCCAGCATTTT
TRBV20-1	NA	TRBJ2-1	NA	CSARVAESSYNEQFF	TGCAGTGCTAGAGTCGCGGAGAGCTCCTACAATGAGCAGTTCTTC
TRBV20-1	NA	TRBJ2-7	NA	CSARDPRDYEQYF	TGCAGTGCTAGAGATCCCAGGGACTACGAGCAGTACTTC
TRBV7-3	NA	TRBJ2-1	NA	CASSHRQGGGEQFF	TGTGCCAGCAGCCACCGACAGGGTGGGGGGGAGCAGTTCTTC
TRBV30	NA	TRBJ2-1	TRBD2	CAWGKGLASNEQFF	TGTGCCTGGGGGAAGGGACTAGCAAGCAATGAGCAGTTCTTC
TRBV19	NA	TRBJ2-7	NA	CASSIGPASYEQYF	TGTGCCAGTAGTATTGGTCCGGCCTCCTACGAGCAGTACTTC
TRBV12-3/TRBV12-4	NA	TRBJ1-5	NA	CASSSRNSNQPQHF	TGTGCCAGCAGTTCTCGCAATAGCAATCAGCCCCAGCATTTT
TRBV12-3/TRBV12-4	few	TRBJ2-1	TRBD1	CASSLGQGFYNEQFF	TGTGCCAGCAGTCTGGGACAGGGGTTCTACAATGAGCAGTTCTTC
TRBV5-1	many	TRBJ2-3	TRBD2	CASSLARSGVSFTDTQYF	TGCGCCAGCAGCTTGGCCCGGAGCGGGGTGTCCTTCACAGATACGCAGTATTTT
TRBV18	NA	TRBJ2-7	NA	CASSPVGYEQYF	TGTGCCAGCTCACCTGTGGGGTACGAGCAGTACTTC
TRBV3-1	many	TRBJ2-4	NA	CASSRSDRLAKNIQYF	TGTGCCAGCAGCCGCTCGGACAGATTAGCCAAAAACATTCAGTACTTC
TRBV20-1	NA	TRBJ1-5	NA	CSAEGGGSWGSNQPQHF	TGCAGTGCTGAGGGGGGCGGCAGTTGGGGTAGCAATCAGCCCCAGCATTTT
TRBV2	NA	TRBJ1-1	TRBD1	CASRRVDRGTEAFF	TGTGCCAGCAGGAGGGTTGACAGGGGTACTGAAGCTTTCTTT
TRBV14	NA	TRBJ2-2	NA	CASSEFRTDPYTGELFF	TGTGCCAGCAGCGAATTCCGAACCGACCCGTACACCGGGGAGCTGTTTTTT
TRBV5-1	many	TRBJ2-1	NA	CASSSHPSKTYNEQFF	TGCGCCAGCAGCTCCCACCCCTCAAAGACTTACAATGAGCAGTTCTTC
TRBV10-3	many	TRBJ2-3	NA	CANPRDTITDTQYF	TGTGCCAACCCCCGGGACACGATCACAGATACGCAGTATTTT
TRBV5-6	NA	TRBJ1-2	NA	CASSLGMYGYTF	TGTGCCAGCAGCCTGGGGATGTACGGCTACACCTTC